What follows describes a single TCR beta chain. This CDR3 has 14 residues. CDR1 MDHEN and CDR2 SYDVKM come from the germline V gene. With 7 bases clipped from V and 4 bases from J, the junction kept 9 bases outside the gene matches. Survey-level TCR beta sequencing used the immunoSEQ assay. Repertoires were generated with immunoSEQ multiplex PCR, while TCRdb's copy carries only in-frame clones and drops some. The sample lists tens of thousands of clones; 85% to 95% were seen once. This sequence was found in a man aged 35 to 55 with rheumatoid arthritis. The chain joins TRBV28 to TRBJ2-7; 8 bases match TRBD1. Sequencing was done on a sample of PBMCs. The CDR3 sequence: CASTSRTGRYEQYF. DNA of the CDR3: TGTGCCAGCACCTCCAGGACAGGGCGGTACGAGCAGTACTTC.